Listed here is a single T cell receptor (beta chain). This sample was taken from a study of T cells after yellow fever vaccination. Germline V lookup: CDR1 ENHRY, CDR2 SYGVKD. This CDR3 contains 15 residues. V lost 0 bases, J lost 6 bases, and 13 bases lay in between. 5'RACE template switching generated TCR cDNA, adding a universal primer site and UMIs. TCRdb reanalysed the 5' RACE reads using MiXCR and keeps one entry per CDR3 protein. The table shows just under 600,000 distinct CDR3 sequences, with 13% occurring only once. This specimen consisted of PBMCs, obtained on the day of the yellow fever booster vaccination. The TCR comes from a man aged 25 to 45 who received the YFV17D yellow fever vaccine. This rearrangement joins TRBV10-3 to TRBJ2-3, with D possibly TRBD1 on 6 matching bases. The DNA of the CDR3 is TGTGCCATCAGTGAGTCGTTGCAGGGGACGGATACGCAGTATTTT. Protein product: CAISESLQGTDTQYF.